The subject of this entry is one T cell receptor (beta chain). This CDR3 region has 15 residues. Trimming pared 6 bases from V and 2 bases from J, leaving 16 bases between. The V gene's germline CDR1 is SNHLY and CDR2 FYNNEI. This sample is drawn from a study of T cell responses to AZD1222 COVID-19 vaccine. Sequencing used immunoSEQ multiplex PCR; TCRdb keeps in-frame clones, though not all of them. Of about 84,000 clones listed, 80% to 90% are singletons. The source material was peripheral blood, sampled 28 days after the second AZD1222 dose. The chain recombines TRBV2 with TRBJ1-2; D gene unclear. The source is an adult who received the AZD1222 COVID-19 vaccine. The chain's CDR3 is CASSPSMTPNYGYTF. CDR3 DNA: TGTGCCAGCAGCCCGTCGATGACACCAAACTATGGCTACACCTTC.